This entry concerns a single TCR beta chain. Antigen unknown. Within the sample, other DNA sequences also encode this same CDR3. CDR1 is SGHRS and CDR2 is YFSETQ in the germline V gene. The CDR3 loop spans 13 amino acids. Trimming shortened V by 0 bases and J by 1 base, and 1 base separated the two germline ends. Sequencing used immunoSEQ multiplex PCR; TCRdb keeps in-frame clones, though not all of them. The profile shows 200,000 to 300,000 clones, over 90% of them singletons. The sample originates from a study of T cell responses to AZD1222 COVID-19 vaccine. On the study more broadly: Second-dose recipients at about 4 or about 12 weeks were treated as one pooled group.

Findings and caveats of the study: No repertoire was sampled before or during the peak T cell response, only after it. Close to half of all spike-specific TCRs reportedly target regions of the variants that are unmutated.

The genes are TRBV5-1 and TRBJ2-2, with D uncertain. This sample comprised peripheral blood, obtained on day 0 of AZD1222 vaccination. The sequence was obtained from an adult in good health. The CDR3 DNA reads as TGCGCCAGCAGCTTGGGGAACACCGGGGAGCTGTTTTTT. Translated: CASSLGNTGELFF.